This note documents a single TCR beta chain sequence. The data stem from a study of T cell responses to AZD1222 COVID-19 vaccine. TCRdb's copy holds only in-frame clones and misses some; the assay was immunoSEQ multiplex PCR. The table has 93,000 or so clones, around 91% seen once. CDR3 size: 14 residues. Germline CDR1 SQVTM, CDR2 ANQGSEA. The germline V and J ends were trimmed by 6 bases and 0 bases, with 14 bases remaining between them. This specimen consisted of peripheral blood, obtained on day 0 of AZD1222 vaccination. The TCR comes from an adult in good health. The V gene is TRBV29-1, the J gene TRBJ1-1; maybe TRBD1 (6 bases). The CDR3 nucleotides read TGCAGCGTCCACAGGGTTTTAATGAACACTGAAGCTTTCTTT. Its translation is CSVHRVLMNTEAFF.